The clone carrying this T cell receptor beta chain was recorded once. What it binds is not known. The germline V and J ends were trimmed by 6 bases and 3 bases, with 12 bases remaining between them. CDR1 MNHEY and CDR2 SVGAGI come from the germline V gene. This CDR3 is built from 14 residues. TCRdb's table, derived via immunoSEQ multiplex PCR, lists solely in-frame clones and lacks some. The sample contains more than 90,000 clones, around nine tenths of which appear only once. The data were obtained in a study of Tregs in tolerant kidney transplant recipients. Study-wide results and caveats: Validation in larger populations is needed because few patients were studied. Biological reproducibility was not directly addressed in this study. Expanding Tregs on activated donor B cells appeared to best identify donor-specific TCRbeta clones.

The chain links TRBV6-5 to TRBJ2-1, with D unresolved. The receptor was derived from a human donor in good health. The sample consisted of CD4+ T cells from blood. CDR3 nucleotide sequence: TGTGCCAGCAGATTCGATCCGAACTACAATGAGCAGTTCTTC. It specifies CASRFDPNYNEQFF.